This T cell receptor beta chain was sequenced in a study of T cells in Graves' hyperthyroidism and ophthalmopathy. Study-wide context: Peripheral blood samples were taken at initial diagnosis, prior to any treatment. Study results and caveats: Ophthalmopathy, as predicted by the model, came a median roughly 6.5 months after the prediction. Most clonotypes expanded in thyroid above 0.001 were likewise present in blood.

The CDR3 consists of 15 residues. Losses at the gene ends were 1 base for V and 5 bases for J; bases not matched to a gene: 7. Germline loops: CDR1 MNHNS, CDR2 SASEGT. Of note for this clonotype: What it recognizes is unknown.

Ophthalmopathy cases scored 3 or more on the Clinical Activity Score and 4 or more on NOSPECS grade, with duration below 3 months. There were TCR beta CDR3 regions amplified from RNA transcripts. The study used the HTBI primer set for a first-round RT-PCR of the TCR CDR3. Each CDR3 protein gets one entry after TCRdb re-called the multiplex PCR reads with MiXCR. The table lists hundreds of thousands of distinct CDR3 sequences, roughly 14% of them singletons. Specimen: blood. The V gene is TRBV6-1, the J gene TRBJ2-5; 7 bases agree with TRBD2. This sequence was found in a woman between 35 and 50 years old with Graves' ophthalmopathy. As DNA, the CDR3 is TGTGCCAGCAGTGAAGGGGAGGGGCCTAGGGAGACCCAGTACTTC. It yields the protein CASSEGEGPRETQYF.